This T cell receptor (beta chain) originates from a study of blood T cell repertoires in COVID-19. Libraries were prepared by immunoSEQ multiplex PCR; TCRdb keeps only in-frame clonotypes and omits some of them. The repertoire consists of about 360,000 clones, with 80% to 90% occurring once and the leading ten covering 7.1%. As for this clone: Other DNA variants within this sample encode the same CDR3.

CDR3 length: 14 amino acids. V gave up 2 bases and J gave up 3 bases; unmatched junction bases: 2. Germline CDR1 and CDR2: MNHEY and SVGAGI. The V and J genes are TRBV6-5 and TRBJ2-3, with 7 nucleotides matching TRBD2. The sequenced material came from peripheral blood. The sequence was obtained from a woman aged 55-75 years with COVID-19, enrolled during active disease. The CDR3 here is CASSYGGGTDTQYF. As DNA, the CDR3 is TGTGCCAGCAGTTACGGGGGGGGTACAGATACGCAGTATTTT.